What follows are 14 T cell receptor beta chains derived from one specimen sequenced in a study of cytomegalovirus exposure and HLA in healthy donors. Primers for the PCR totalled 60 Vbeta and 13 Jbeta. This table comes from immunoSEQ multiplex PCR, and its TCRdb copy is limited to in-frame clones, with some not included. The table shows 160,000 or so clones, with over 75% occurring only once. The sample comprised PBMCs. Source of these receptors: a woman aged 50 to 60 in good health and CMV-seronegative.

V gene TRBV6-5 combines with J gene TRBJ2-5; D is possibly TRBD2 (6 bases). The germline gives CDR1 MNHEY, CDR2 SVGAGI. The V end was cut by 0 bases, the J end by 8 bases, with 19 bases between. The CDR3 extends over 16 amino acids. The CDR3 loop is CASSYSFGGGGDTQYF. The CDR3 DNA is TGTGCCAGCAGTTACTCGTTCGGGGGAGGAGGGGACACCCAGTACTTC.

V usage is TRBV2 and J usage is TRBJ1-2; the match to TRBD1 covers 7 bases. V lost 6 bases and J lost 6; bases outside the gene matches: 13. Germline assignment: CDR1 SNHLY and CDR2 FYNNEI. The CDR3 totals 15 residues. CDR3 sequence reads: CASSTSGGFVDGYTF. The CDR3 DNA reads TGTGCCAGCAGCACCTCAGGGGGGTTCGTGGATGGCTACACCTTC.

The chain carries TRBV27 and TRBJ2-5, with 8 bases matching TRBD2. V shed 2 bases, J shed 7 bases, and the junction held 9 bases outside the gene matches. CDR1 MNHEY and CDR2 SMNVEV come from the germline V gene (reference sequence). This CDR3 has 15 amino acids. In DNA, the CDR3 is TGTGCCAGCAGTTTAATCGGGGGGGCCCTGGGGACCCAGTACTTC. Translation gives CASSLIGGALGTQYF.

The chain employs TRBV19 and TRBJ2-7; the match to TRBD2 covers 8 bases. CDR1 is LNHDA and CDR2 is SQIVND in the germline V gene (reference sequence). With V trimmed by 4 bases and J by 2 bases, 10 bases remained unmatched. The CDR3 has 16 amino acids. The chain's CDR3 is CASSSLKRGPPYEQYF. CDR3 bases: TGTGCCAGTAGTAGCCTTAAGCGGGGGCCCCCCTACGAGCAGTACTTC.

Concerning this clone: Other nucleotide sequences from this sample produce the same CDR3. The rearrangement uses TRBV7-9 and TRBJ1-1; 7 bases agree with TRBD1. Germline V lookup: CDR1 SEHNR, CDR2 FQNEAQ (reference sequence). Trimming at V came to 4 bases and at J to 2 bases, leaving 4 bases not matched to a gene. The CDR3 has 14 residues. CDR3 residues: CASSSGQLNTEAFF. Written as DNA, the CDR3 is TGTGCCAGCAGCTCGGGACAGCTAAACACTGAAGCTTTCTTT.

The rearrangement links TRBV6-5 to TRBJ2-2, with a possible D match to TRBD2 (6 bases). CDR1 and CDR2 from the germline V gene are MNHEY and SVGAGI. The CDR3 has 14 residues. The V and J ends lost 6 bases and 0 bases respectively, with 8 bases between them. CDR3 DNA sequence: TGTGCCAGCAGGGGGGGAGCGAACACCGGGGAGCTGTTTTTT. This gives the protein CASRGGANTGELFF.

The CDR3 DNA reads as TGTGCCAGCAGCCCGACCCTATGGGGGGTGAACACCGGGGAGCTGTTTTTT. Residues: CASSPTLWGVNTGELFF. V and J are TRBV28 and TRBJ2-2, with a weak D call TRBD2 (6 bases). This CDR3 has 17 residues. Germline values: CDR1 MDHEN, CDR2 SYDVKM. Trimming removed 6 bases from V and 1 base from J, with 18 bases in between. Full variable domain (rest looked up from reference TRBV28 and TRBJ2-2): DVKVTQSSRYLVKRTGEKVFLECVQDMDHENMFWYRQDPGLGLRLIYFSYDVKMKEKGDIPEGYSVSREKKERFSLILESASTNQTSMYLCASSPTLWGVNTGELFFGEGSRLTVL.

The CDR3 here is CAISESWQGANYGYTF. The CDR3 bases are TGTGCCATCAGTGAGTCGTGGCAGGGGGCTAACTATGGCTACACCTTC. The chain has TRBV10-3 and TRBJ1-2; 7 nucleotides match TRBD1. The CDR3 totals 16 residues. After removal of 0 bases from V and 0 bases from J, the junction contained 4 bases not matched to a gene. In germline, CDR1 is ENHRY, CDR2 SYGVKD.

This chain links TRBV5-1 with TRBJ1-4, with D possibly TRBD1 on 6 matching bases. The V gene lost 5 bases and the J gene lost 8 bases, with 16 bases spanning the gap. Per germline, CDR1 SGHRS and CDR2 YFSETQ. This CDR3 is 14 amino acids long. The CDR3 nucleotides are TGCGCCAGCAGGACAGGCCCAATGGGGGAAAAACTGTTTTTT. It codes for CASRTGPMGEKLFF.

V gene TRBV28 combines with J gene TRBJ2-2; D not resolved. V lost 3 bases, J lost 0 bases, and 5 bases lay in between. From germline, CDR1 is MDHEN and CDR2 SYDVKM. This CDR3 region has 14 residues. The CDR3 region has the DNA TGTGCCAGCAGTTTGGCGGCGAACACCGGGGAGCTGTTTTTT. As protein: CASSLAANTGELFF.

This chain connects TRBV9 to TRBJ2-4, with 9 bases fitting TRBD1. Germline CDR1 and CDR2: SGDLS and YYNGEE. Losses at the gene ends were 8 bases for V and 6 bases for J; bases not matched to a gene: 6. The CDR3 is 13 residues long. In nucleotides, the CDR3 is TGTGCCAGTCCCGGACAGGGGAGAAACATTCAGTACTTC. Translated, it gives CASPGQGRNIQYF. The full variable domain, with the rest looked up from reference TRBV9 and TRBJ2-4, is DSGVTQTPKHLITATGQRVTLRCSPRSGDLSVYWYQQSLDQGLQFLIQYYNGEERAKGNILERFSAQQFPDLHSELNLSSLELGDSALYFCASPGQGRNIQYFGAGTRLSVL.

V is TRBV11-2 and J is TRBJ2-3; D gene uncertain. CDR1 and CDR2 from the germline V gene are SGHAT and FQNNGV. The CDR3 length is 15 residues. Trimming shortened V by 2 bases and J by 0 bases, and 9 bases separated the two germline ends. This CDR3 reads CASSLSDTSTDTQYF. The CDR3 nucleotides read TGTGCCAGCAGCTTAAGTGACACCAGCACAGATACGCAGTATTTT.

The chain links TRBV28 to TRBJ2-4, with TRBD2 as a possible D gene (6 bases). The CDR3 loop spans 16 amino acids. V was trimmed by 6 bases and J by 2 bases, leaving 17 bases between them. CDR1 and CDR2 (germline): MDHEN, SYDVKM. CDR3 loop: CASSRDGGDSKNIQYF. The CDR3 nucleotides are TGTGCCAGCAGCCGTGACGGCGGGGACTCCAAAAACATTCAGTACTTC. The full variable domain, with the rest looked up from reference TRBV28 and TRBJ2-4, is DVKVTQSSRYLVKRTGEKVFLECVQDMDHENMFWYRQDPGLGLRLIYFSYDVKMKEKGDIPEGYSVSREKKERFSLILESASTNQTSMYLCASSRDGGDSKNIQYFGAGTRLSVL.

V gene TRBV6-5 combines with J gene TRBJ1-1; weak D call: TRBD1 (6 bases). Germline V gene lookup returns CDR1 MNHEY and CDR2 SVGAGI. CDR3 size: 13 residues. V lost 6 bases and J 4 bases, leaving 12 bases between the germline ends. CDR3 in DNA: TGTGCCAGCAGCCTACAGGGACGCACTGAAGCTTTCTTT. It codes for CASSLQGRTEAFF.